One and the same sample provided the 32 T cell receptor beta chains below, sequenced in a study of response to subunit inactivated influenza vaccine. Each CDR3 protein gets one entry after TCRdb re-called the RT-PCR reads with MiXCR. The sample holds approximately 520,000 distinct CDR3 sequences, 16% seen once. This sample comprised CD4+ T cells sorted from PBMCs, obtained roughly 24 months after vaccination. The receptors were sampled from a man aged 45 to 70 who received an inactivated influenza vaccine.

The chain recombines TRBV12-3 or TRBV12-4 with TRBJ2-1; 11 nucleotides match TRBD2. V lost 6 bases and J lost 2; bases outside the gene matches: 6. The CDR3 contains 16 residues. CDR3 coding DNA: TGTGCCAGCAGGACTCTAGCGGGGGGTACCTACAATGAGCAGTTCTTC. Translation: CASRTLAGGTYNEQFF.

This clonotype was counted between two and nine times. The chain joins TRBV9 to TRBJ2-1; D unclear. This CDR3 has 12 residues. Germline V gene lookup returns CDR1 SGDLS and CDR2 YYNGEE. Trimming stripped 2 bases from V and 6 bases from J, with 6 bases between. The CDR3 nucleotides are TGTGCCAGCAGCGTCGACCGCAATGAGCAGTTCTTC. Translated, it gives CASSVDRNEQFF.

This sequence joins TRBV7-8 and TRBJ2-1, with TRBD1 identical over 10 bases. The CDR3 is made up of 15 amino acids. Germline V CDR1 and CDR2: SGHVS, FQNEAQ. With V trimmed by 5 bases and J by 7 bases, 8 bases remained unmatched. The CDR3 bases are TGTGCCAGCAGCCTAGGACAGGGGGGGATTAATGAGCAGTTCTTC. The encoded protein is CASSLGQGGINEQFF.

The chain couples TRBV3-1 to TRBJ1-3; D gene unclear. Trimming pared 0 bases from V and 0 bases from J, leaving 12 bases between. Germline V gives CDR1 LGHDT, CDR2 YNNKEL (reference sequence). The CDR3 has 17 residues. The CDR3 coding sequence is TGTGCCAGCAGCCAAGATTGGGGAGGTGTCTCTGGAAACACCATATATTTT. It translates to CASSQDWGGVSGNTIYF.

Only a few counts were recorded for this clonotype. The V call is TRBV15, the J call TRBJ1-1, with D uncertain. CDR3 length equals 14 residues. The V end was cut by 2 bases, the J end by 5 bases, with 12 bases between. The germline V gene has CDR1 LNHNV and CDR2 YYDKDF (reference sequence). The CDR3 region is CATSRLAGGTEAFF. CDR3 nucleotides: TGTGCCACCAGCAGACTGGCCGGAGGGACTGAAGCTTTCTTT.

This clonotype was seen a few times. The V call is TRBV25-1, the J call TRBJ2-3; D gene uncertain. Germline V gene data show CDR1 as MGHDK and CDR2 as SYGVNS. Trimming removed 1 base at V and 0 bases at J, with 8 bases between. This CDR3 region has 15 residues. The CDR3: CASSESWASTDTQYF. The CDR3 DNA follows: TGTGCCAGCAGTGAATCCTGGGCTAGCACAGATACGCAGTATTTT.

The chain has TRBV6-4 and TRBJ2-7, with TRBD1 identical over 9 bases. Germline CDR1 MRHNA, CDR2 SNTAGT. The CDR3 has 13 residues. The V gene end was trimmed by 5 bases and the J gene end by 4 bases; junction bases not matched to a gene: 3. CDR3 sequence (DNA): TGTGCCAGCAGTAGAGGGACAGGGTACGAGCAGTACTTC. Protein sequence: CASSRGTGYEQYF.

This chain links TRBV20-1 with TRBJ1-1; TRBD1 matches 9 bases. The CDR3 is 15 amino acids. CDR1 and CDR2 (germline): DFQATT, SNEGSKA (reference sequence). V gave up 2 bases and J gave up 5 bases; unmatched junction bases: 9. The CDR3 here is CSARQAQGALTEAFF. The CDR3 DNA sequence: TGCAGTGCTAGACAAGCACAGGGGGCGCTTACTGAAGCTTTCTTT.

The table lists this clonotype with a count of one. The V and J genes are TRBV28 and TRBJ2-1, with TRBD2 identical over 14 bases. Trimming took 4 bases from V and 10 from J; bases not matched to a gene: 6. The length of the CDR3 is 15 residues. Germline assignment: CDR1 MDHEN and CDR2 SYDVKM. CDR3 in DNA: TGTGCCAGCAGTTCGGGACTAGCGGGAGCATGGGAGCAGTTCTTC. This codes for CASSSGLAGAWEQFF. Looking up the rest from reference TRBV28 and TRBJ2-1 gives the full variable domain: DVKVTQSSRYLVKRTGEKVFLECVQDMDHENMFWYRQDPGLGLRLIYFSYDVKMKEKGDIPEGYSVSREKKERFSLILESASTNQTSMYLCASSSGLAGAWEQFFGPGTRLTVL.

This clonotype was seen a few times. The gene calls are TRBV20-1 and TRBJ1-1, with D tentatively TRBD1 (5 bases). Trimming pared 4 bases from V and 3 bases from J, leaving 15 bases between. Germline V gene data show CDR1 as DFQATT and CDR2 as SNEGSKA (reference sequence). The CDR3 covers 14 residues. The CDR3 reads CSANRDFRDTEAFF. CDR3 DNA sequence: TGCAGTGCTAACCGGGACTTTAGGGACACTGAAGCTTTCTTT.

The CDR3 here is CASSVASGGASTGELFF. DNA of the CDR3: TGTGCCAGCAGCGTAGCCAGCGGGGGGGCTAGCACCGGGGAGCTGTTTTTT. The rearrangement joins TRBV9 to TRBJ2-2, with 10 bases identical to TRBD2. Germline V gives CDR1 SGDLS, CDR2 YYNGEE. CDR3 size: 17 residues. Trimming took 0 bases from V and 4 from J; bases not matched to a gene: 6.

This clonotype has at least ten counts. The chain couples TRBV20-1 to TRBJ2-7, with D possibly TRBD2 on 6 matching bases. Trimming left V 7 bases short and J 0 bases short, with 10 bases between. CDR3 length: 12 amino acids. CDR1 is DFQATT, CDR2 SNEGSKA, per germline (reference sequence). Here the CDR3 reads CSVSSGSYEQYF. The CDR3 DNA reads TGCAGTGTAAGTAGCGGCTCCTACGAGCAGTACTTC.

This clonotype came up a few times. The rearrangement links TRBV4-2 to TRBJ1-1, with 7 bases aligning to TRBD1. In germline, CDR1 is LGHNA, CDR2 YNFKEQ. The CDR3 contains 15 residues. The V and J ends lost 4 bases and 4 bases, in that order; junction bases with no gene match: 9. DNA for the CDR3: TGTGCCAGCAGCCTCCTAGGAGGGGGCGGCACTGAAGCTTTCTTT. Its protein is CASSLLGGGGTEAFF.

This clonotype was recorded many times. This chain joins TRBV12-3 or TRBV12-4 and TRBJ1-4; D gene ambiguous. CDR3 length: 12 residues. Trimming pared 4 bases from V and 6 bases from J, leaving 6 bases between. The CDR3 DNA is TGTGCCAGCAGTTATAACCATGAAAAACTGTTTTTT. Its translation: CASSYNHEKLFF.

The gene calls are TRBV20-1 and TRBJ2-7; 8 positions match TRBD1. The CDR3 is made up of 15 amino acids. Germline loops: CDR1 DFQATT, CDR2 SNEGSKA (reference sequence). V was clipped by 3 bases and J by 3 bases; unmatched bases: 10. DNA for the CDR3: TGCAGTGCTAGCTCCGCGGGACAGGTAAACTACGAGCAGTACTTC. Translated, it gives CSASSAGQVNYEQYF.

The genes are TRBV20-1 and TRBJ2-2; tentatively, D is TRBD2 (6 bases). The CDR3 is made up of 15 amino acids. In germline, CDR1 is DFQATT, CDR2 SNEGSKA (reference sequence). V was shortened by 6 bases and J by 2 bases, with 16 bases between the two germline ends. The CDR3 here is CSANGRGTNTGELFF. CDR3 sequence (DNA): TGCAGTGCCAACGGCCGGGGGACTAACACCGGGGAGCTGTTTTTT.

This clonotype was counted only a few times. V usage is TRBV29-1 and J usage is TRBJ1-3; the match to TRBD1 covers 7 bases. This CDR3 is 12 amino acids long. Germline V CDR1 and CDR2: SQVTM, ANQGSEA. J gave up 2 bases and V 7 bases, and 2 bases lay outside the gene matches. The CDR3 nucleotides read TGCAGCGCTGGACAGGCTGGAAACACCATATATTTT. This gives the protein CSAGQAGNTIYF.

Only a few counts were recorded for this clonotype. The J gene is TRBJ2-7, the V gene TRBV12-3 or TRBV12-4; 9 bases line up with TRBD2. Trimming at V came to 3 bases and at J to 6 bases, leaving 6 bases not matched to a gene. This CDR3 has 14 amino acids. CDR3 in amino acids: CASSLSTRGGEQYF. In nucleotides, the CDR3 is TGTGCCAGCAGTTTGTCTACGCGGGGGGGCGAGCAGTACTTC.

The V and J genes are TRBV20-1 and TRBJ2-7; D perhaps matches TRBD2 (5 bases). The CDR3 runs 12 residues. CDR1 is DFQATT and CDR2 is SNEGSKA in the germline V gene (reference sequence). With 3 bases removed from V and 4 bases from J, the gap between germline ends came to 10 bases. The CDR3 region has the DNA TGCAGTGCTAGCGGGGAATTATACGAGCAGTACTTC. It specifies CSASGELYEQYF.

This clonotype was observed a few times. The chain couples TRBV24-1 to TRBJ2-6, with TRBD1 matching over 7 bases. The V segment lost 3 bases and the J segment 0 bases; nucleotides outside the gene matches: 1. The CDR3 runs to 16 residues. Germline V gene lookup returns CDR1 KGHDR and CDR2 SFDVKD. The CDR3 spells CATSDRQGSGANVLTF. The CDR3 DNA follows: TGTGCCACCAGTGATAGACAGGGCTCTGGGGCCAACGTCCTGACTTTC.

J is TRBJ1-5 and V is TRBV19; 7 nucleotides agree with TRBD1. V gave up 8 bases and J gave up 7 bases; unmatched junction bases: 11. This CDR3 comprises 14 residues. Looked up from germline, CDR1 is LNHDA and CDR2 is SQIVND (reference sequence). The CDR3 nucleotides are TGTGCCAGTGGTACAGGGGAAGCAGGACAGCCCCAGCATTTT. It is translated as CASGTGEAGQPQHF.

There are a few counts of this clonotype. The chain has TRBV5-5 and TRBJ1-6, with TRBD1 matching over 7 bases. The J segment lost 0 bases and the V segment lost 3 bases, leaving 3 bases of the junction unmatched. Germline lookup yields CDR1 SGHKS and CDR2 YYEKEE (reference sequence). CDR3 length: 16 residues. CDR3 sequence (DNA): TGTGCCAGCAGCTACAGGGGTAACTCCTATAATTCACCCCTCCACTTT. This encodes CASSYRGNSYNSPLHF.

The gene calls are TRBV20-1 and TRBJ1-2; 10 bases line up with TRBD1. The germline V gene encodes CDR1 DFQATT and CDR2 SNEGSKA (reference sequence). The CDR3 covers 12 residues. Unmatched junction bases numbered 5, after V lost 6 bases and J lost 7 bases. The CDR3 DNA follows: TGCAGTGCAGACAGGGGGCAGAGTGGCTACACCTTC. Translated: CSADRGQSGYTF.

As for this clonotype: Because the CDR3's place on the DNA is in doubt, the DNA is left out and the CDR3 is given as listed by TCRdb. The V and J genes are TRBV4-2 and TRBJ2-2. A total of 14 residues make up the CDR3, ends included. Germline V gives CDR1 LGHNA, CDR2 YNFKEQ. CDR3 sequence: CASSPPRRAGELFF.

This clonotype was seen a few times. This chain joins TRBV10-3 and TRBJ2-2, with 10 bases fitting TRBD1. Germline CDR1 and CDR2: ENHRY and SYGVKD. CDR3 size: 14 residues. V lost 6 bases and J lost 6; bases outside the gene matches: 4. The CDR3 region has the DNA TGTGCCATCAGGCCGGGACAGGGGTCCGGGGAGCTGTTTTTT. Encoded protein: CAIRPGQGSGELFF.

CDR3 sequence reads: CASSQEGGDSGTQYF. The CDR3 region has the DNA TGCGCCAGCAGCCAAGAAGGCGGAGATTCAGGTACGCAGTATTTT. The chain employs TRBV4-3 and TRBJ2-3; D is uncertain. Germline V gene sequence: CDR1 LGHNA, CDR2 YSLEER. V was pared by 0 bases and J by 8 bases, with 15 bases between. The CDR3 covers 15 residues.

The J gene is TRBJ2-3, the V gene TRBV7-2, with D unclear. Germline CDR1 reads SGHTA; CDR2 reads FQGNSA. CDR3 size: 13 residues. The germline V and J ends were trimmed by 3 bases and 2 bases, with 6 bases remaining between them. The CDR3 sequence: CASSFANTDTQYF. CDR3 DNA: TGTGCCAGCAGCTTCGCTAACACAGATACGCAGTATTTT.

The count of this clonotype is one. This chain connects TRBV28 to TRBJ2-7, with a tentative D call TRBD1 (5 bases). V was clipped by 3 bases and J by 5 bases, with 14 bases between them. Per the germline V gene, CDR1 is MDHEN and CDR2 is SYDVKM. This CDR3 has 14 residues. The CDR3 is CASSLPSQGDEQYF. The CDR3 DNA follows: TGTGCCAGCAGTTTGCCTTCACAAGGGGACGAGCAGTACTTC. Full variable domain (outside the CDR3, taken from reference TRBV28 and TRBJ2-7): DVKVTQSSRYLVKRTGEKVFLECVQDMDHENMFWYRQDPGLGLRLIYFSYDVKMKEKGDIPEGYSVSREKKERFSLILESASTNQTSMYLCASSLPSQGDEQYFGPGTRLTVT.

The chain carries TRBV12-3 or TRBV12-4 and TRBJ1-1, with D hard to call. The CDR3 is 13 amino acids. Trimming removed 3 bases at V and 3 bases at J, with 8 bases between. Here the CDR3 DNA reads TGTGCCAGCAGTTTTGGGCTCTACACTGAAGCTTTCTTT. As protein: CASSFGLYTEAFF.

This chain connects TRBV29-1 to TRBJ2-4; 7 nucleotides agree with TRBD1. The germline gives CDR1 SQVTM, CDR2 ANQGSEA. V shed 6 bases and J 7 bases; nucleotides not matched to a gene: 9. CDR3 length equals 13 residues. CDR3 sequence reads: CSVVTTGWNIQYF. CDR3 nucleotides: TGCAGCGTCGTAACGACAGGGTGGAACATTCAGTACTTC.

The table lists this clonotype with a few counts. J is TRBJ2-1 and V is TRBV10-2, with D perhaps matching TRBD1 (6 bases). V was trimmed by 6 bases and J by 0 bases, leaving 12 bases between them. From germline, CDR1 is WSHSY and CDR2 SAAADI. This CDR3 comprises 15 residues. The CDR3, as DNA: TGCGCCAGCAGATGGGGGCAGGGCTCCTACAATGAGCAGTTCTTC. Protein sequence: CASRWGQGSYNEQFF.

The chain carries TRBV2 and TRBJ2-5; the D gene is possibly TRBD2 (6 bases). Trimming removed 5 bases at V and 3 bases at J, with 10 bases between. This CDR3 is built from 13 residues. Germline-derived CDR1 and CDR2 are SNHLY and FYNNEI. The CDR3 here is CASSTGGKETQYF. The CDR3 nucleotides read TGTGCCAGCAGTACGGGCGGGAAAGAGACCCAGTACTTC.